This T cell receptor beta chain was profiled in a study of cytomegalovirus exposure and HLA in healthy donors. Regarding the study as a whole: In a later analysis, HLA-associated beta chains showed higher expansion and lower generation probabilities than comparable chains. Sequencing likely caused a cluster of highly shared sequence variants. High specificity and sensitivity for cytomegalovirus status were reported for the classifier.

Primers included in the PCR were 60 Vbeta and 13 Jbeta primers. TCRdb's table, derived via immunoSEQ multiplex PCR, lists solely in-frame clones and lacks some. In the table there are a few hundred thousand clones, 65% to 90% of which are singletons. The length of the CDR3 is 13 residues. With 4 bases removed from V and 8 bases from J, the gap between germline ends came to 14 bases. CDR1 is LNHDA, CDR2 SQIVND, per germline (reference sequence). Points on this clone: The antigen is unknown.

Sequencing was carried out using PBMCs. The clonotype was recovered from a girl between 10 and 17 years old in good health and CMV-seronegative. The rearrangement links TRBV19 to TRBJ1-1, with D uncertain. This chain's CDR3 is CASSTHQVLEAFF. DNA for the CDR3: TGTGCCAGTAGTACCCACCAAGTGCTAGAAGCTTTCTTT.